Each of the 28 T cell receptor beta chains below was sequenced from the same sample in a study of shared clonotypes between healthy human individuals. Only in-frame clones appear in the TCRdb table, and some are missing; sequencing was by immunoSEQ multiplex PCR. Of about 380,000 clones in the sample, approximately 96% were seen once. Input material: memory CD8+ T cells sorted from blood. Subset meaning: CD45RO+ cells pooled with CCR7-negative TemRA cells. The receptors stem from a man aged 25-45 years in good health.

The gene calls are TRBV6-1 and TRBJ2-1; 9 bases align to TRBD2. V was clipped by 2 bases and J by 0 bases; unmatched bases: 14. Germline CDR1 and CDR2: MNHNS and SASEGT. The CDR3 runs 20 residues. The CDR3 region is CASSEYFSRGGRASYNEQFF. Written as DNA, the CDR3 is TGTGCCAGCAGTGAATATTTCTCTCGGGGCGGGAGGGCCTCCTACAATGAGCAGTTCTTC.

The CDR3 DNA reads as TGCAGTGCTAGTGATGGGGCGCTGGCTTTCTTT. Its protein product is CSASDGALAFF. The chain links TRBV20-1 to TRBJ1-1; TRBD1 might be the D (5 bases). Germline-derived CDR1 and CDR2 are DFQATT and SNEGSKA (reference sequence). The CDR3 covers 11 residues. The V gene lost 3 bases and the J gene lost 11 bases, with 13 bases spanning the gap.

This clone was detected a few times. Other DNA sequences in the same sample also yield this CDR3. The chain carries TRBV7-9 and TRBJ1-1; perhaps TRBD1 as D (5 bases). CDR3 length: 13 amino acids. V lost 2 bases and J lost 1, with 5 bases in between. From germline, CDR1 is SEHNR and CDR2 FQNEAQ (reference sequence). The CDR3 sequence: CASSLQGNTEAFF. The CDR3, as DNA: TGTGCCAGCAGCTTACAGGGGAACACTGAAGCTTTCTTT.

The chain joins TRBV27 to TRBJ2-1; 11 bases agree with TRBD2. Trimming at V came to 2 bases and at J to 2 bases, leaving 8 bases not matched to a gene. The CDR3 spans 18 residues. From germline, CDR1 is MNHEY and CDR2 SMNVEV (reference sequence). CDR3 bases: TGTGCCAGCAGTTTACTGACTAGCGGGGCGAGTCCCTACAATGAGCAGTTCTTC. It is translated as CASSLLTSGASPYNEQFF.

The rearrangement links TRBV27 to TRBJ2-7, with D possibly TRBD2 on 6 matching bases. This CDR3 spans 16 amino acids. V dropped 2 bases and J dropped 4 bases, with 18 bases sitting between them. Germline values: CDR1 MNHEY, CDR2 SMNVEV (reference sequence). The CDR3 nucleotides read TGTGCCAGCAGTTTAATAAGAGGCGGGATCGGGTACGAGCAGTACTTC. Protein product: CASSLIRGGIGYEQYF.

In the case of this clone: The identical CDR3 is also encoded by other nucleotide sequences in the sample. This rearrangement joins TRBV28 to TRBJ2-7; D gene ambiguous. The CDR3 length is 12 residues. Germline loops: CDR1 MDHEN, CDR2 SYDVKM. V lost 3 bases and J 1 base, leaving 4 bases between the germline ends. The CDR3 spells CASSLSSYEQYF. The CDR3 DNA follows: TGTGCCAGCAGTTTGAGTTCCTACGAGCAGTACTTC.

The chain's CDR3 is CASSLVWWSNTGELFF. In nucleotides, the CDR3 is TGTGCCAGCAGCTTGGTTTGGTGGTCGAACACCGGGGAGCTGTTTTTT. The J gene is TRBJ2-2, the V gene TRBV7-2; D ambiguous. CDR1 SGHTA and CDR2 FQGNSA come from the germline V gene. V lost 3 bases and J 0 bases, leaving 11 bases between the germline ends. This CDR3 has 16 residues.

Remarks on this clone: One end of the junction does not line up with germline, which may come from a read error. The chain uses TRBV7-7 and TRBJ2-3, with D maybe TRBD2 (5 bases). CDR1 SSHAT and CDR2 FNYEAQ come from the germline V gene (reference sequence). The CDR3 runs 13 residues. The CDR3 loop reads CASSFDGVETQYF. The CDR3 DNA is TGTGCTAGCAGCTTCGACGGGGTAGAAACGCAGTATTTT.

V gene TRBV6-1 combines with J gene TRBJ1-1; TRBD1 aligns across 7 bases. The CDR3 length is 14 residues. Per germline, CDR1 MNHNS and CDR2 SASEGT. V gave up 6 bases and J gave up 5 bases; unmatched junction bases: 9. CDR3 amino acids: CASSFDRVGTEAFF. The CDR3 coding sequence is TGTGCCAGCAGCTTTGACAGGGTGGGGACTGAAGCTTTCTTT.

J is TRBJ2-7 and V is TRBV4-2; tentatively, D is TRBD2 (5 bases). Germline V gives CDR1 LGHNA, CDR2 YNFKEQ. This CDR3 comprises 12 residues. Trimming shortened V by 4 bases and J by 7 bases, and 11 bases separated the two germline ends. The CDR3 DNA reads TGTGCCAGCAGCCCCGGAGAGCGGGAGCAGTACTTC. Its protein is CASSPGEREQYF.

The chain combines TRBV19 with TRBJ2-1; the match to TRBD2 covers 12 bases. The V gene end was trimmed by 5 bases and the J gene end by 3 bases; junction bases not matched to a gene: 2. The CDR3 loop spans 15 amino acids. CDR1 is LNHDA and CDR2 is SQIVND in the germline V gene (reference sequence). Written as DNA, the CDR3 is TGTGCCAGTAGTGGGGGACTAGCGGGCTACAATGAGCAGTTCTTC. It translates to CASSGGLAGYNEQFF.

This clone was seen a single time. The V call is TRBV4-2, the J call TRBJ2-5, with D possibly being TRBD2 (6 bases). The CDR3 runs to 18 residues. V was trimmed by 1 base and J by 1 base, leaving 19 bases between them. Germline lookup yields CDR1 LGHNA and CDR2 YNFKEQ. The CDR3 DNA reads as TGTGCCAGCAGCCAAGTCCCCGGTATCCTAGCGACCCAAGAGACCCAGTACTTC. Encoded protein: CASSQVPGILATQETQYF.

J is TRBJ1-2 and V is TRBV21-1. TRBV21-1 is a listed pseudogene. The CDR3 length is 10 residues. CDR3 region: CASSTSGYTF. The CDR3 DNA is TGTGCCAGCAGCACCTCAGGCTACACCTTC.

The V and J genes are TRBV27 and TRBJ1-4, with no clear D. Germline CDR1 is MNHEY and CDR2 is SMNVEV (reference sequence). V shed 6 bases and J shed 4 bases, with 12 bases lying between them. The CDR3 totals 14 residues. The CDR3 spells CASSPGLLNEKLFF. The CDR3 nucleotides are TGTGCCAGCAGCCCCGGACTCCTTAATGAAAAACTGTTTTTT.

The rearrangement uses TRBV5-4 and TRBJ2-6; the match to TRBD2 covers 8 bases. The CDR3 loop spans 16 amino acids. After removal of 2 bases from V and 4 bases from J, the junction contained 5 bases not matched to a gene. CDR1 is SGHNT and CDR2 is YYREEE in the germline V gene (reference sequence). CDR3 loop: CASSLAGASGANVLTF. Written as DNA, the CDR3 is TGTGCCAGCAGCTTAGCGGGAGCTAGCGGGGCCAACGTCCTGACTTTC.

The chain joins TRBV28 to TRBJ1-2, with 7 bases fitting TRBD1. Germline V lookup: CDR1 MDHEN, CDR2 SYDVKM. Unmatched junction bases numbered 12, after V lost 11 bases and J lost 6 bases. This CDR3 comprises 13 residues. The DNA for the CDR3 is TGTGCCGATGGGAGGGGGCGTATGGATGGCTACACCTTC. This encodes CADGRGRMDGYTF.

This rearrangement joins TRBV11-2 to TRBJ1-2; D is ambiguous. The CDR3 has 13 residues. V was pared by 1 base and J by 1 base, with 4 bases between. Germline-derived CDR1 and CDR2 are SGHAT and FQNNGV. CDR3 DNA: TGTGCCAGCAGCTTAGCCAGTAACTATGGCTACACCTTC. This sequence encodes CASSLASNYGYTF.

The DNA of the CDR3 is TGCGCCAGCAGCTTTAGCGGGAAGTCCGGGGAGCTGTTTTTT. Translation: CASSFSGKSGELFF. The genes are TRBV5-1 and TRBJ2-2, with 8 bases that match TRBD2. CDR3 length equals 14 residues. J gave up 6 bases and V 2 bases, and 3 bases lay outside the gene matches. Germline CDR1 reads SGHRS; CDR2 reads YFSETQ.

The chain employs TRBV5-1 and TRBJ2-2; no firm D call. CDR1 is SGHRS, CDR2 YFSETQ, per germline. The CDR3 totals 15 residues. V lost 5 bases to trimming and J lost 0 bases, with 11 bases between them. As DNA, the CDR3 is TGCGCCAGCAGTCGGTCGTCTCCGAACACCGGGGAGCTGTTTTTT. It encodes CASSRSSPNTGELFF.

The genes are TRBV6-1 and TRBJ2-2; D not certain. This CDR3 is 16 amino acids long. Between the trimmed V and J ends, which lost 0 bases and 1 base, there was a span of 9 bases. Germline V gives CDR1 MNHNS, CDR2 SASEGT. In DNA form, the CDR3 reads TGTGCCAGCAGTGAAGCGCTTACTCTGAACACCGGGGAGCTGTTTTTT. Translating gives CASSEALTLNTGELFF.

The J gene is TRBJ2-7, the V gene TRBV7-2; D not certain. CDR1 is SGHTA, CDR2 FQGNSA, per germline. The CDR3 spans 12 residues. V was shortened by 1 base and J by 2 bases, with 3 bases between the two germline ends. The CDR3 bases are TGTGCCAGCAGCTTAGACACCTACGAGCAGTACTTC. Amino acids: CASSLDTYEQYF. The full variable domain, rest sourced from reference TRBV7-2 and TRBJ2-7, is GAGVSQSPSNKVTEKGKDVELRCDPISGHTALYWYRQSLGQGLEFLIYFQGNSAPDKSGLPSDRFSAERTGGSVSTLTIQRTQQEDSAVYLCASSLDTYEQYFGPGTRLTVT.

The chain has TRBV25-1 and TRBJ2-7; D ambiguous. In germline, CDR1 is MGHDK, CDR2 SYGVNS. The length of the CDR3 is 15 residues. Trimming took off 1 base at V and 1 base at J, with 11 bases between the two ends. This CDR3 reads CASSESGSRSYEQYF. CDR3 nucleotide sequence: TGTGCCAGCAGTGAATCCGGGTCGAGGTCCTACGAGCAGTACTTC.

The chain uses TRBV15 and TRBJ2-1; D call uncertain. V lost 0 bases and J 4 bases, leaving 10 bases between the germline ends. CDR3 length equals 15 residues. Germline loops: CDR1 LNHNV, CDR2 YYDKDF (reference sequence). This CDR3 reads CATSRDGLMYNEQFF. DNA for the CDR3: TGTGCCACCAGCAGAGATGGGCTCATGTACAATGAGCAGTTCTTC.

This clone appeared once. This chain connects TRBV7-2 to TRBJ2-7; 9 bases are shared with TRBD1. V shed 6 bases and J 0 bases; nucleotides not matched to a gene: 3. The CDR3 totals 14 residues. Looked up from germline, CDR1 is SGHTA and CDR2 is FQGNSA. The CDR3 reads CASSPDRGSYEQYF. CDR3 DNA sequence: TGTGCCAGCAGTCCGGACAGGGGCTCCTACGAGCAGTACTTC.

This sequence joins TRBV28 and TRBJ2-3; TRBD2 agrees at 11 bases. Per germline, CDR1 MDHEN and CDR2 SYDVKM. The junction had 13 bases not matched to a gene; V was cut back by 4 bases and J by 4 bases. The CDR3 has 18 amino acids. In DNA form, the CDR3 reads TGTGCCAGCAGTTCCTCGGGGCTAGCGGGAGGATGGTCAGATACGCAGTATTTT. Protein product: CASSSSGLAGGWSDTQYF.

The rearrangement joins TRBV6-1 to TRBJ1-6; D not certain. CDR3 length: 13 amino acids. In germline, CDR1 is MNHNS, CDR2 SASEGT. V was pared by 6 bases and J by 2 bases, with 5 bases between. The chain's CDR3 is CASRATYNSPLHF. CDR3 sequence (DNA): TGTGCCAGCAGGGCCACCTATAATTCACCCCTCCACTTT.

This clone was picked up a small number of times. This chain uses TRBV5-1 with TRBJ2-1; D gene uncertain. The CDR3 has 13 amino acids. Germline values: CDR1 SGHRS, CDR2 YFSETQ. V lost 0 bases, J lost 6 bases, and 7 bases lay in between. The CDR3 loop is CASSLVVGNEQFF. CDR3 DNA sequence: TGCGCCAGCAGCTTGGTGGTCGGCAATGAGCAGTTCTTC.

The genes are TRBV5-3 and TRBJ2-7; D gene ambiguous. TRBV5-3 is given ORF status, its function remaining uncertain. CDR3 length equals 11 residues. The V and J ends lost 4 bases and 3 bases respectively, with 5 bases between them. The CDR3 is CARSVFYEQYF. CDR3 in DNA: TGTGCCAGAAGCGTATTCTACGAGCAGTACTTC.